This TCR beta chain was recorded in a study of blood T cell repertoires in COVID-19. Study background: Some COVID-19 samples were acute and others convalescent; all came from the United States, Italy and Spain. T cells, B-cell-depleted T cells, or PBMCs provided the cDNA or gDNA that served as material.

As processed by the authors: Reference gene primer amplification yielded estimated nucleated cell counts. Profiled with immunoSEQ multiplex PCR; TCRdb holds only in-frame clones, not every one. That table furnishes V, J and clone size, whereas the DNA furnished D and trimming. The sample has about 68,000 clones; more than 75% are singletons. CDR3 length: 14 residues. Looked up from germline, CDR1 is SGHVS and CDR2 is FQNEAQ. The V end was cut by 2 bases, the J end by 3 bases, with 9 bases between. The material sequenced was peripheral blood. The TCR originated in a man aged 45 to 65 with active COVID-19. V is TRBV7-8 and J is TRBJ2-3; D is possibly TRBD1 (5 bases). This CDR3 is CASSLRQGTDTQYF. As DNA, the CDR3 is TGTGCCAGCAGCTTAAGGCAGGGTACAGATACGCAGTATTTT.